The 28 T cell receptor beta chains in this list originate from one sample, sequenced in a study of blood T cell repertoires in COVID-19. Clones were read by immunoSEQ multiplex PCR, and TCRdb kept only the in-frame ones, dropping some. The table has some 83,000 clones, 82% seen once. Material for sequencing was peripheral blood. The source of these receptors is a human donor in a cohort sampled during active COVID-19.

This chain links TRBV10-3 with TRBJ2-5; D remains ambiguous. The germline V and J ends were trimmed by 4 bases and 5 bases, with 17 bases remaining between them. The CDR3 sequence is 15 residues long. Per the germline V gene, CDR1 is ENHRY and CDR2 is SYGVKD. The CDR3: CAISGAGKHGETQYF. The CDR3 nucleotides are TGTGCCATCAGTGGGGCAGGAAAACATGGGGAGACCCAGTACTTC.

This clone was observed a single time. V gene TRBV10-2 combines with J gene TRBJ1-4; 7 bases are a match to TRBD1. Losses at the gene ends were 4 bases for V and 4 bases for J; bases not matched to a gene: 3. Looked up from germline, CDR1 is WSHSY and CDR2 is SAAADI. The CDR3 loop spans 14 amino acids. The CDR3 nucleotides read TGCGCCAGCAGTGGGACAGGCAGTAATGAAAAACTGTTTTTT. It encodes CASSGTGSNEKLFF.

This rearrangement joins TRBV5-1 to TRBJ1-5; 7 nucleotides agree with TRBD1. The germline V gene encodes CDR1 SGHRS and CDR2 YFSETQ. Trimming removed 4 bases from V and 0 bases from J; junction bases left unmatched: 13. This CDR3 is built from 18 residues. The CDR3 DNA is TGCGCCAGCAGCCCCGCCGGGACAGCTTCAATTAGCAATCAGCCCCAGCATTTT. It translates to CASSPAGTASISNQPQHF.

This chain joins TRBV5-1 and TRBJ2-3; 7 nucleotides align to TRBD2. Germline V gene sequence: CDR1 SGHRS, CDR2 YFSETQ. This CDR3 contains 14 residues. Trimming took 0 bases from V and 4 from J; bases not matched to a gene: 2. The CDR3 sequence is CASSLVAGADTQYF. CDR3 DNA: TGCGCCAGCAGCTTGGTGGCGGGGGCAGATACGCAGTATTTT.

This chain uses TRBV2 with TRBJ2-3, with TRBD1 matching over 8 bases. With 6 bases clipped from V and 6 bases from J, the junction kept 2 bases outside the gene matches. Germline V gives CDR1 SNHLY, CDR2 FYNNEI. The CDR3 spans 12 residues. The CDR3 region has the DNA TGTGCCAGCAGAACAGGGGGGGATACGCAGTATTTT. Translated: CASRTGGDTQYF.

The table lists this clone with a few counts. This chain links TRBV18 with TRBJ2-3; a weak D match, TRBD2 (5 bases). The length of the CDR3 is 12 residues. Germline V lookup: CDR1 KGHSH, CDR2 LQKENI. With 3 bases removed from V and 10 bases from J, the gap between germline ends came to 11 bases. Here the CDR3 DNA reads TGTGCCAGCTCACCCCGGGATGGACCGCAGTATTTT. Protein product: CASSPRDGPQYF.

The chain's CDR3 is CATPYVGIGRDFSYNEQFF. CDR3 sequence (DNA): TGTGCCACCCCGTACGTGGGGATTGGGAGGGATTTCTCCTACAATGAGCAGTTCTTC. V and J are TRBV24-1 and TRBJ2-1; 7 bases agree with TRBD2. With V trimmed by 9 bases and J by 0 bases, 19 bases remained unmatched. The length of the CDR3 is 19 residues. Germline CDR1 reads KGHDR; CDR2 reads SFDVKD.

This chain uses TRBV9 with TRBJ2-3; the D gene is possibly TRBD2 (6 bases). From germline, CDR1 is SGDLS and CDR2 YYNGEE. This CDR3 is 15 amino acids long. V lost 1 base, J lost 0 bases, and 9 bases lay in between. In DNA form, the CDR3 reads TGTGCCAGCAGCGTACGTGGGACTAGCACAGATACGCAGTATTTT. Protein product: CASSVRGTSTDTQYF.

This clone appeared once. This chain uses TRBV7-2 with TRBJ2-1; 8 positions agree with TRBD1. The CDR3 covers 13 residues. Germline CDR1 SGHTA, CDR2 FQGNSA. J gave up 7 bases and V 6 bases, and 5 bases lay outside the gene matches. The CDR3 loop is CASSSDRANEQFF. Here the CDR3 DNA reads TGTGCCAGCAGTTCGGACAGGGCGAATGAGCAGTTCTTC.

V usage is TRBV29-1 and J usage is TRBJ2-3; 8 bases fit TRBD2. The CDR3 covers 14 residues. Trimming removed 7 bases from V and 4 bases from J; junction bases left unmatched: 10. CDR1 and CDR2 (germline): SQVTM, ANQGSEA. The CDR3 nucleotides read TGCAGCGCTGATCGCGGGGGGACTGCAGATACGCAGTATTTT. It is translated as CSADRGGTADTQYF.

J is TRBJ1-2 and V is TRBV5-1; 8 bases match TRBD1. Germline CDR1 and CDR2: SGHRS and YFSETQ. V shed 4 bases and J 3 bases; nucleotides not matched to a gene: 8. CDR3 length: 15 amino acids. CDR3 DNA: TGCGCCAGCAGCACCGGACAGGGTGAGGACTATGGCTACACCTTC. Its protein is CASSTGQGEDYGYTF.

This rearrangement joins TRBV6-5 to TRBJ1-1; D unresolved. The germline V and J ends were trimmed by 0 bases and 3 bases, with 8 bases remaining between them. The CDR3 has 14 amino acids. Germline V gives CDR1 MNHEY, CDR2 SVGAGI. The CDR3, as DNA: TGTGCCAGCAGTTACTCTATGTCGGACACTGAAGCTTTCTTT. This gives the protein CASSYSMSDTEAFF.

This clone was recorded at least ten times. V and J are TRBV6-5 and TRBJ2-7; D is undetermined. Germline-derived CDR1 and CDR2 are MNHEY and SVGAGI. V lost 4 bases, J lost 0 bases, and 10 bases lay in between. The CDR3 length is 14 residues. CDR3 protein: CASSFGAYSYEQYF. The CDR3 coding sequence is TGTGCCAGCAGTTTCGGTGCCTACTCCTACGAGCAGTACTTC.

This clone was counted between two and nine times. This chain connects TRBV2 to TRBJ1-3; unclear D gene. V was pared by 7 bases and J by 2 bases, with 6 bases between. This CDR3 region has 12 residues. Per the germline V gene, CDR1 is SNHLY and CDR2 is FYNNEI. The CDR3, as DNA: TGTGCCAGCAAGGAGGCTGGAAACACCATATATTTT. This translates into CASKEAGNTIYF.

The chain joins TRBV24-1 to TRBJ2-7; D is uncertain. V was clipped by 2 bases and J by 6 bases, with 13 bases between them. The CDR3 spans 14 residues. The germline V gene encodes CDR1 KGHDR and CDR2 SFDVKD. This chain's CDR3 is CATSDSTRPSEQYF. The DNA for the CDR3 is TGTGCCACCAGTGATTCGACCAGGCCGAGCGAGCAGTACTTC.

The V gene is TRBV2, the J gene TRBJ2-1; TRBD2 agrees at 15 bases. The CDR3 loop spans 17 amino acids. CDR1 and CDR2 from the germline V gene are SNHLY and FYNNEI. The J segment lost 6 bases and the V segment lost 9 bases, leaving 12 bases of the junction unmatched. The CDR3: CASDFRTSGGESNEQFF. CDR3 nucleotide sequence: TGTGCCAGTGATTTCCGGACTAGCGGGGGGGAAAGCAATGAGCAGTTCTTC.

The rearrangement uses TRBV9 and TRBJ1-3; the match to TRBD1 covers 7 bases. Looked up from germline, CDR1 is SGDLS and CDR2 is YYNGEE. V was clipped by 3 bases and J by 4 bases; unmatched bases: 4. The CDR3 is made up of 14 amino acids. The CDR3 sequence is CASSGQGAGNTIYF. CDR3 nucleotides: TGTGCCAGCAGCGGACAGGGAGCCGGAAACACCATATATTTT.

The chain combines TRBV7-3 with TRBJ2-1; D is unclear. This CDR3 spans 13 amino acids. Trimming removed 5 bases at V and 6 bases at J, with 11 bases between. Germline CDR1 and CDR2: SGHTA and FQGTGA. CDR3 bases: TGTGCCAGCAGCCTAGGTCACTCCAATGAGCAGTTCTTC. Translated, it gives CASSLGHSNEQFF.

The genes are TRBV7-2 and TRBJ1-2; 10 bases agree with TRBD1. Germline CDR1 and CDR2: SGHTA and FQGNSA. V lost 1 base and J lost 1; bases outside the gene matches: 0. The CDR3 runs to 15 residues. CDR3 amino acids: CASSLGDRGNYGYTF. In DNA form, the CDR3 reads TGTGCCAGCAGCTTAGGGGACAGGGGTAACTATGGCTACACCTTC.

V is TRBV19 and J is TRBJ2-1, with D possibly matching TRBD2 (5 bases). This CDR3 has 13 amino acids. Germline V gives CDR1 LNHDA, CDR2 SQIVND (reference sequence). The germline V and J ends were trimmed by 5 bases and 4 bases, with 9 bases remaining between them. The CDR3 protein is CASSVGIYNEQFF. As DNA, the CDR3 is TGTGCCAGTAGTGTCGGGATTTACAATGAGCAGTTCTTC. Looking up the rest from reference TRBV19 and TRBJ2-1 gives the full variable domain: DGGITQSPKYLFRKEGQNVTLSCEQNLNHDAMYWYRQDPGQGLRLIYYSQIVNDFQKGDIAEGYSVSREKKESFPLTVTSAQKNPTAFYLCASSVGIYNEQFFGPGTRLTVL.

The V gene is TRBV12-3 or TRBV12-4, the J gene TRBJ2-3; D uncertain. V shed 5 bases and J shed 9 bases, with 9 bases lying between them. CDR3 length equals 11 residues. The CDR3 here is CASSEFETQYF. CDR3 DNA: TGTGCCAGCAGTGAGTTTGAAACGCAGTATTTT.

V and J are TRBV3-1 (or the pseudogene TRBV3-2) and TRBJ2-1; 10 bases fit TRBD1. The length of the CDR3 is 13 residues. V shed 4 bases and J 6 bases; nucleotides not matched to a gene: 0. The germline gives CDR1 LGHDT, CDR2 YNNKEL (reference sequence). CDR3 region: CASSRTGGNEQFF. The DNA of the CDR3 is TGTGCCAGCAGCCGGACAGGGGGCAATGAGCAGTTCTTC.

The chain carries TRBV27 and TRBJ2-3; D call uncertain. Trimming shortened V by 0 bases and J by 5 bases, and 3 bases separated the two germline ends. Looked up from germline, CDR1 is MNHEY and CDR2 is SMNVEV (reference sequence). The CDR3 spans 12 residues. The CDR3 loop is CASSLSRDTQYF. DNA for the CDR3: TGTGCCAGCAGTTTATCGAGAGATACGCAGTATTTT.

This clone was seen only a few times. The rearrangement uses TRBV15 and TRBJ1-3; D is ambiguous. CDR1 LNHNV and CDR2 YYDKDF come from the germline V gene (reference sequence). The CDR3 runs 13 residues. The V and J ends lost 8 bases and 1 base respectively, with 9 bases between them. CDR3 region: CATQVRSGNTIYF. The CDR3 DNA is TGTGCCACCCAAGTACGGTCTGGAAACACCATATATTTT.

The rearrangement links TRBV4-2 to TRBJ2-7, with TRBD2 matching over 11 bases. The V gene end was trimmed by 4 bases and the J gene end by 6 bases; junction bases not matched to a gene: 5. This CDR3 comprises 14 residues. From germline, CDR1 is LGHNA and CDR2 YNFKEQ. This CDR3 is CASSRSGGAREQYF. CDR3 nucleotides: TGTGCCAGCAGCCGTAGCGGGGGGGCCCGCGAGCAGTACTTC.

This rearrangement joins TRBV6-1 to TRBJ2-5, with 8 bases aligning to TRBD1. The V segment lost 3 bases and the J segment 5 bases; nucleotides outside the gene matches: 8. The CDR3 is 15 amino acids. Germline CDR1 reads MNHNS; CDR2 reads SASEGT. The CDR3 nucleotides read TGTGCCAGCAGTGAGACCGCAGGGGGCGCGGAGACCCAGTACTTC. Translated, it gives CASSETAGGAETQYF.

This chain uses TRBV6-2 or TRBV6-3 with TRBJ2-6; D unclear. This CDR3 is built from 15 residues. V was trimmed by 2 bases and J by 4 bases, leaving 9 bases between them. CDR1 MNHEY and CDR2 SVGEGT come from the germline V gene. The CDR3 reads CASSYQATGANVLTF. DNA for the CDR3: TGTGCCAGCAGTTACCAGGCAACCGGGGCCAACGTCCTGACTTTC.

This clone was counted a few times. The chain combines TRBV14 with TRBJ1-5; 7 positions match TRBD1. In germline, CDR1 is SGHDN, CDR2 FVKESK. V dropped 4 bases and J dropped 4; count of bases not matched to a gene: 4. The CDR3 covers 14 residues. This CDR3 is CASSPMGQNQPQHF. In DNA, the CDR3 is TGTGCCAGCAGCCCAATGGGACAGAATCAGCCCCAGCATTTT.